This entry lists 16 T cell receptor beta chains sequenced from one sample in a study of human T cells and chemical hapten exposure. TCRdb reanalysed the RACE reads using MiXCR and keeps one entry per CDR3 protein. The sample carries 150,000 to 200,000 distinct CDR3 sequences, about a quarter recorded once. Regarding time point: patch test 3, about 24 weeks after DPC sensitization. Treatment here: therapeutic diphenylcyclopropenone sensitization with weekly scalp DPC. Sequences were derived from whole blood, sampled in connection with sensitization to the hapten diphenylcyclopropenone (DPC). These receptors came from a young woman with alopecia areata. Some clones in this sample may be carry-over from other donors' samples.

This clonotype was counted between two and nine times. The rearrangement links TRBV6-2 or TRBV6-3 to TRBJ2-7, with a possible D match to TRBD2 (5 bases). This CDR3 contains 12 residues. V lost 10 bases and J lost 2, with 12 bases in between. Germline loops: CDR1 MNHEY, CDR2 SVGEGT. CDR3 nucleotide sequence: TGTGCCACCGAGGGCTTAACCTACGAGCAGTACTTC. Translated, it gives CATEGLTYEQYF.

The chain employs TRBV7-2 and TRBJ1-2; D is uncertain. This CDR3 comprises 14 residues. V was pared by 5 bases and J by 4 bases, with 14 bases between. Germline lookup yields CDR1 SGHTA and CDR2 FQGNSA. Here the CDR3 DNA reads TGTGCCAGCAGCCCATTTAGGATCATCTATGGCTACACCTTC. This encodes CASSPFRIIYGYTF.

This clonotype was detected a few times. V gene TRBV19 combines with J gene TRBJ1-5; D unresolved. The V and J ends lost 4 bases and 8 bases respectively, with 6 bases between them. The CDR3 runs 11 residues. The germline gives CDR1 LNHDA, CDR2 SQIVND (reference sequence). Here the CDR3 reads CASSSGKPQHF. The CDR3 nucleotides read TGTGCCAGTAGTAGCGGGAAGCCCCAGCATTTT.

This clonotype was recorded at least ten times. The J gene is TRBJ2-7, the V gene TRBV9, with D perhaps TRBD1 (5 bases). There are 13 residues in the CDR3. In germline, CDR1 is SGDLS, CDR2 YYNGEE. Trimming took off 0 bases at V and 2 bases at J, with 6 bases between the two ends. In nucleotides, the CDR3 is TGTGCCAGCAGCGTAGGACAGACCTACGAGCAGTACTTC. Its protein product is CASSVGQTYEQYF.

The CDR3 loop reads CASVGGARVRSYNEQFF. DNA for the CDR3: TGTGCCAGCGTAGGGGGAGCAAGAGTGAGGTCCTACAATGAGCAGTTCTTC. The chain links TRBV12-3 or TRBV12-4 to TRBJ2-1, with a possible D match to TRBD1 (6 bases). The CDR3 runs 17 residues. Trimming shortened V by 8 bases and J by 1 base, and 21 bases separated the two germline ends.

V and J are TRBV18 and TRBJ1-3, with D maybe TRBD1 (5 bases). The germline V gene encodes CDR1 KGHSH and CDR2 LQKENI. Trimming took 2 bases from V and 2 from J, leaving 10 bases between them. The CDR3 is 15 amino acids. The chain's CDR3 is CASSPSQGPGNTIYF. In nucleotides, the CDR3 is TGTGCCAGCTCACCATCCCAGGGCCCTGGAAACACCATATATTTT.

There are a few counts of this clonotype. V and J are TRBV4-3 and TRBJ1-4; TRBD1 agrees at 7 bases. V shed 4 bases, J shed 8 bases, and the junction held 10 bases outside the gene matches. The CDR3 is 15 amino acids. Germline loops: CDR1 LGHNA, CDR2 YSLEER. CDR3: CASSRRQGEGEKLFF. Here the CDR3 DNA reads TGCGCCAGCAGCCGCAGACAGGGCGAGGGGGAAAAACTGTTTTTT.

The J gene is TRBJ1-1, the V gene TRBV4-3; D perhaps matches TRBD1 (5 bases). Germline loops: CDR1 LGHNA, CDR2 YSLEER. This CDR3 has 15 amino acids. Between the trimmed V and J ends, which lost 4 bases and 4 bases, there was a span of 16 bases. The CDR3 region has the DNA TGCGCCAGCAGCCCCGTCCCGGGGGAGAGCACTGAAGCTTTCTTT. Translated, it gives CASSPVPGESTEAFF.

This clonotype was detected a few times. The chain is built from TRBV12-3 or TRBV12-4 and TRBJ2-2, with D hard to call. The V end lost 8 bases, the J end lost 7 bases, and 11 bases lay between the germline ends. The CDR3 is made up of 12 amino acids. CDR3 amino acids: CASLSWSGELFF. As DNA, the CDR3 is TGTGCCAGCCTTTCTTGGAGCGGGGAGCTGTTTTTT.

The gene calls are TRBV20-1 and TRBJ2-7; D unresolved. Looked up from germline, CDR1 is DFQATT and CDR2 is SNEGSKA (reference sequence). CDR3 length equals 13 residues. The V gene lost 6 bases and the J gene lost 5 bases, with 17 bases spanning the gap. The CDR3 sequence: CSAPVAGSNEQYF. The CDR3 nucleotides read TGCAGTGCCCCGGTGGCCGGGTCCAACGAGCAGTACTTC.

The DNA for the CDR3 is TGTGCCAGCAGCGTAGACAGGGGTGATGAGCAGTTCTTC. Amino acids: CASSVDRGDEQFF. The rearrangement joins TRBV9 to TRBJ2-1; 7 bases fit TRBD1. Germline CDR1 is SGDLS and CDR2 is YYNGEE. The V and J ends lost 0 bases and 8 bases, in that order; junction bases with no gene match: 2. The CDR3 spans 13 residues.

This clonotype was found a few times. The gene calls are TRBV5-1 and TRBJ2-5; 9 bases align to TRBD2. Germline V gene data show CDR1 as SGHRS and CDR2 as YFSETQ. The CDR3 has 16 residues. V shed 1 base and J 5 bases; nucleotides not matched to a gene: 9. CDR3 in amino acids: CASSLSAGGPGETQYF. CDR3 coding DNA: TGCGCCAGCAGCTTGTCGGCGGGAGGGCCGGGGGAGACCCAGTACTTC. Supplemented by reference TRBV5-1 and TRBJ2-5, the full variable domain reads KAGVTQTPRYLIKTRGQQVTLSCSPISGHRSVSWYQQTPGQGLQFLFEYFSETQRNKGNFPGRFSGRQFSNSRSEMNVSTLELGDSALYLCASSLSAGGPGETQYFGPGTRLLVL.

The chain uses TRBV5-1 and TRBJ2-3, with TRBD2 matching 9 bases. CDR1 and CDR2 from the germline V gene are SGHRS and YFSETQ. The CDR3 covers 16 residues. J lost 2 bases, V lost 4 bases, and 8 bases had no gene match. The DNA of the CDR3 is TGCGCCAGCAGCACCTCGCTAGCGGGGCCCACAGATACGCAGTATTTT. It encodes CASSTSLAGPTDTQYF.

J is TRBJ2-1 and V is TRBV12-3 or TRBV12-4; possible D gene TRBD2, 5 bases. The CDR3 loop spans 14 amino acids. V dropped 6 bases and J dropped 4 bases, with 13 bases sitting between them. CDR3 loop: CASRDEAAYNEQFF. The CDR3 region has the DNA TGTGCCAGCAGGGATGAAGCGGCGTACAATGAGCAGTTCTTC.

This clonotype was seen many times. The rearrangement links TRBV29-1 to TRBJ2-3; D is unresolved. The CDR3 contains 11 residues. In germline, CDR1 is SQVTM, CDR2 ANQGSEA. V was trimmed by 6 bases and J by 4 bases, leaving 8 bases between them. The CDR3 loop is CSVPDPDTQYF. In DNA, the CDR3 is TGCAGCGTCCCGGACCCAGATACGCAGTATTTT.

This sequence joins TRBV19 and TRBJ2-1, with TRBD2 matching over 13 bases. CDR1 and CDR2 (germline): LNHDA, SQIVND (reference sequence). The length of the CDR3 is 16 residues. V dropped 5 bases and J dropped 7; count of bases not matched to a gene: 8. The chain's CDR3 is CASSGRTSGSFNEQFF. The CDR3 nucleotides read TGTGCCAGTAGTGGGCGGACTAGCGGGAGCTTTAATGAGCAGTTCTTC.